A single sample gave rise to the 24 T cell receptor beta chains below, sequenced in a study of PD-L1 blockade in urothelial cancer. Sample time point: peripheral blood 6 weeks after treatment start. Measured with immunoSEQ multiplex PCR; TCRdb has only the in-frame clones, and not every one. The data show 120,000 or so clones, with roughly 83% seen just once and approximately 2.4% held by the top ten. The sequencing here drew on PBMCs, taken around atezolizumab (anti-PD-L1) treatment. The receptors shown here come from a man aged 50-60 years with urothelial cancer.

The CDR3 is CASSRQADSYNEQFF. The CDR3 DNA sequence: TGTGCCAGCTCACGACAGGCGGACTCCTACAATGAGCAGTTCTTC. V usage is TRBV18 and J usage is TRBJ2-1; D perhaps matches TRBD1 (6 bases). Germline V lookup: CDR1 KGHSH, CDR2 LQKENI. Between the trimmed V and J ends, which lost 4 bases and 0 bases, there was a span of 10 bases. The length of the CDR3 is 15 residues.

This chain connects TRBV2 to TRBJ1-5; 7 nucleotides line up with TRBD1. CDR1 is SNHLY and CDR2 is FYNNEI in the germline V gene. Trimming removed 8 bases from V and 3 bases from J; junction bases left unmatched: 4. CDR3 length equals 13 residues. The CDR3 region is CASLGQVNQPQHF. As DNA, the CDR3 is TGTGCCAGCCTTGGACAGGTCAATCAGCCCCAGCATTTT. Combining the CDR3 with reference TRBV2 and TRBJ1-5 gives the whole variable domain EPEVTQTPSHQVTQMGQEVILRCVPISNHLYFYWYRQILGQKVEFLVSFYNNEISEKSEIFDDQFSVERPDGSNFTLKIRSTKLEDSAMYFCASLGQVNQPQHFGDGTRLSIL.

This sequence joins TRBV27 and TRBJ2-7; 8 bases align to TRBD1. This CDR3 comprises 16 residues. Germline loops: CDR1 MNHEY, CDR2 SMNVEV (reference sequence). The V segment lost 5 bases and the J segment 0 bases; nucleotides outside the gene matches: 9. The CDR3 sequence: CASSALRTGNSYEQYF. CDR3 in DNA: TGTGCCAGCAGTGCCCTAAGGACAGGGAACTCCTACGAGCAGTACTTC.

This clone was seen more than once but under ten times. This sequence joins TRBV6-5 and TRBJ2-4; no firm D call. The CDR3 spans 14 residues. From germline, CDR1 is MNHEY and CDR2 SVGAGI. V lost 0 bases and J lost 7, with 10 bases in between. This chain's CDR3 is CASSYSTQSNIQYF. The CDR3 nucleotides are TGTGCCAGCAGTTACTCGACTCAGTCCAACATTCAGTACTTC.

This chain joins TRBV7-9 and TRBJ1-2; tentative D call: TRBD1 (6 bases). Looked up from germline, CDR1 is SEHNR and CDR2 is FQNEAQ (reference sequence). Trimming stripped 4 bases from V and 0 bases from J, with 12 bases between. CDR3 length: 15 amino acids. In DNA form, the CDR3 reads TGTGCCAGCAGCTCCCGGGACATGTCTAACTATGGCTACACCTTC. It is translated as CASSSRDMSNYGYTF.

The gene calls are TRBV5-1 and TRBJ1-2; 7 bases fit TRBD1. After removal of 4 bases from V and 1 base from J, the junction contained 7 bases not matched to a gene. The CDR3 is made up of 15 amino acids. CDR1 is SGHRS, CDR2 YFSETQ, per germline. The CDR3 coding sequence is TGCGCCAGCAGCGAGGGGACAGTCAATAACTATGGCTACACCTTC. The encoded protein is CASSEGTVNNYGYTF.

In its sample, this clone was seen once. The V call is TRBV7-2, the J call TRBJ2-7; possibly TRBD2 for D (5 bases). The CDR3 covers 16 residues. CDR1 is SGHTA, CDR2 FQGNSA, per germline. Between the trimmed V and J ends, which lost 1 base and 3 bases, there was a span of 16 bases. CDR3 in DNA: TGTGCCAGCAGCTTAGGGGGAGCCCCATCTAGCTACGAGCAGTACTTC. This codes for CASSLGGAPSSYEQYF.

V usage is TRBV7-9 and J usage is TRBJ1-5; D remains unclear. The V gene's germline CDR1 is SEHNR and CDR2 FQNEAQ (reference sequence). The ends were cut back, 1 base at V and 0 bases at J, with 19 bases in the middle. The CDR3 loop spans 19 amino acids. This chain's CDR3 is CASSLVRSDGWSSNQPQHF. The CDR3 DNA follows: TGTGCCAGCAGCTTAGTCCGCAGTGACGGTTGGAGTAGCAATCAGCCCCAGCATTTT. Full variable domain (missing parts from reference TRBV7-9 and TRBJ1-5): DTGVSQNPRHKITKRGQNVTFRCDPISEHNRLYWYRQTLGQGPEFLTYFQNEAQLEKSRLLSDRFSAERPKGSFSTLEIQRTEQGDSAMYLCASSLVRSDGWSSNQPQHFGDGTRLSIL.

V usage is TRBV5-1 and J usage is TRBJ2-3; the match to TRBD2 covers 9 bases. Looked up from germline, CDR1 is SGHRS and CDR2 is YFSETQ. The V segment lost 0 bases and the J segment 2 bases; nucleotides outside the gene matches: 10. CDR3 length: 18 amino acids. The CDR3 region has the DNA TGCGCCAGCAGCTTGGCCGATATTAGCGGGGGTCCCACAGATACGCAGTATTTT. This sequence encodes CASSLADISGGPTDTQYF.

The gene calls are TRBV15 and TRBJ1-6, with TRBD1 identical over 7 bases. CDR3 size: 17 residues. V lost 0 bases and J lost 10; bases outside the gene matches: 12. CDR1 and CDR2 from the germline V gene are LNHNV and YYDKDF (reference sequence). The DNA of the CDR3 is TGTGCCACCAGCAGAGAAAAGGCTGACAGGGTCGGGTCACCCCTCCACTTT. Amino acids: CATSREKADRVGSPLHF.

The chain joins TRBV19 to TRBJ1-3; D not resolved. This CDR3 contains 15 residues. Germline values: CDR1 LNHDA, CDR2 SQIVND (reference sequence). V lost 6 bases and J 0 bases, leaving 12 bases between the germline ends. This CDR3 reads CASSISPYSGNTIYF. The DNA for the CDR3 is TGTGCCAGTAGCATAAGCCCGTACTCTGGAAACACCATATATTTT.

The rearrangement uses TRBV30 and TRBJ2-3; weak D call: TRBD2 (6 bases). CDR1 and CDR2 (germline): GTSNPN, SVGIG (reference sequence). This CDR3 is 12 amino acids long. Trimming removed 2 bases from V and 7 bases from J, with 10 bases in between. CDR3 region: CAWSTSINTQYF. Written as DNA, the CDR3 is TGTGCCTGGAGTACTAGCATCAATACGCAGTATTTT.

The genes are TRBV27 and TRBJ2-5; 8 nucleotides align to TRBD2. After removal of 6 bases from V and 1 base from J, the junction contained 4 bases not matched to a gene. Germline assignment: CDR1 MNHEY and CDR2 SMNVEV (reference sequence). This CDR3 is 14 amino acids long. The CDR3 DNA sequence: TGTGCCAGCAGATTACTAGCGGCCCAAGAGACCCAGTACTTC. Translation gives CASRLLAAQETQYF.

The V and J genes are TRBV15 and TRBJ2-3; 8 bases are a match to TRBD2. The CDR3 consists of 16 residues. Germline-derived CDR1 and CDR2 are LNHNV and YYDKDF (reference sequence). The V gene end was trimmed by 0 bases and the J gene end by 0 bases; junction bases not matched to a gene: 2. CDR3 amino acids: CATSRELADSTDTQYF. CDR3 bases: TGTGCCACCAGCAGAGAACTAGCGGATAGCACAGATACGCAGTATTTT.

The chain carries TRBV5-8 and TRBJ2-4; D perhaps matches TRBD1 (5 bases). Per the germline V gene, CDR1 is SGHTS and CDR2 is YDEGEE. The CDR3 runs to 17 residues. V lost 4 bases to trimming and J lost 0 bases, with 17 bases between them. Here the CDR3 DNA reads TGTGCCAGCAGCAGACAGTATAGCAGGGTAGCCAAAAACATTCAGTACTTC. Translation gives CASSRQYSRVAKNIQYF.

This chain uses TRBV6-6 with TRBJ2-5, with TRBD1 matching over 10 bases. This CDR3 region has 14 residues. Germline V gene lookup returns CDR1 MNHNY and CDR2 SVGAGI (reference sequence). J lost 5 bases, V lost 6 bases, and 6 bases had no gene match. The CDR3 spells CASRGTGAVETQYF. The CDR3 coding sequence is TGTGCCAGCAGGGGGACAGGGGCGGTGGAGACCCAGTACTTC.

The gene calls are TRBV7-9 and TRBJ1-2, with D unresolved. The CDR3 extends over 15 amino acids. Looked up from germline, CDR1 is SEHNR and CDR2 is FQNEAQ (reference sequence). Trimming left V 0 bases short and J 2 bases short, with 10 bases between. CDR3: CASSLARQPNYGYTF. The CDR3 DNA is TGTGCCAGCAGCTTAGCGCGCCAACCCAACTATGGCTACACCTTC. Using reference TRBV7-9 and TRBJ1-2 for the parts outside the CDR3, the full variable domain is DTGVSQNPRHKITKRGQNVTFRCDPISEHNRLYWYRQTLGQGPEFLTYFQNEAQLEKSRLLSDRFSAERPKGSFSTLEIQRTEQGDSAMYLCASSLARQPNYGYTFGSGTRLTVV.

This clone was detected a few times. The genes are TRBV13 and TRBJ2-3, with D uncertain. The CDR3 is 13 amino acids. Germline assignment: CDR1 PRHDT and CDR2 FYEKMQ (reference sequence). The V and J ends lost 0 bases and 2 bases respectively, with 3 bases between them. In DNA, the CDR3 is TGTGCCAGCAGCTTAGGCCTCACAGATACGCAGTATTTT. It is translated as CASSLGLTDTQYF.

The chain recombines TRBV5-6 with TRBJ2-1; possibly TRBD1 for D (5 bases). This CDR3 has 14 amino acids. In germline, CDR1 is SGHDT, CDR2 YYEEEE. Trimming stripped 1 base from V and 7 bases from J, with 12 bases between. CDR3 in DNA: TGTGCCAGCAGCTTGTCCCGGACACTTAATGAGCAGTTCTTC. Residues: CASSLSRTLNEQFF.

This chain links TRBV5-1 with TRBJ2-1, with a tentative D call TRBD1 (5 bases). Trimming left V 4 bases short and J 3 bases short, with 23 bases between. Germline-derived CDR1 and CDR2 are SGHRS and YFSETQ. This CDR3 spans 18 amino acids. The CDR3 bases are TGCGCCAGCAGCAATACCACAGCAAAGGGGTTAGGCTACAATGAGCAGTTCTTC. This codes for CASSNTTAKGLGYNEQFF.

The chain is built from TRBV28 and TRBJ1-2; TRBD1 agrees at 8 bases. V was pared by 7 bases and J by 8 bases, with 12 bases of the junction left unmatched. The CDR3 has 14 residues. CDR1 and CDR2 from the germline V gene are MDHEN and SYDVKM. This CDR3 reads CASTLDRVADGYTF. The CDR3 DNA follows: TGTGCCAGCACCTTGGACAGGGTGGCAGACGGCTACACCTTC.

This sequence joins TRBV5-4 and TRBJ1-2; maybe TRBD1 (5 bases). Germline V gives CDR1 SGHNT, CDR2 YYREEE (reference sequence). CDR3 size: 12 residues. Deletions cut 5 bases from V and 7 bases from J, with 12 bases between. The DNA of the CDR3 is TGTGCCAGCAGGTGGGGGGGGACTGGCTACACCTTC. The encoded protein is CASRWGGTGYTF.

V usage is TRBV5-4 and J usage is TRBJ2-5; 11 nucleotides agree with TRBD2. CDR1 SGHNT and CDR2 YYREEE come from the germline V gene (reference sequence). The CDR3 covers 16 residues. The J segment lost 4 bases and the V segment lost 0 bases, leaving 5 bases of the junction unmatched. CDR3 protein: CASSLVAGGRGETQYF. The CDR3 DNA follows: TGTGCCAGCAGCTTGGTAGCGGGAGGGCGGGGAGAGACCCAGTACTTC.

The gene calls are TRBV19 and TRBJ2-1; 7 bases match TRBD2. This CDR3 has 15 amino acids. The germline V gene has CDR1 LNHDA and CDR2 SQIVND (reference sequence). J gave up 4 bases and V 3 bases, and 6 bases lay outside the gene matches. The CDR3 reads CASSMRREPYNEQFF. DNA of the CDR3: TGTGCCAGTAGTATGAGGCGGGAGCCTTACAATGAGCAGTTCTTC.